A selection of T cell receptor beta chains follows, all from one sample in a study of T cells in Graves' hyperthyroidism and ophthalmopathy. TCRdb re-analysed the multiplex PCR reads in MiXCR, keeping a single row per CDR3 protein. The sample has around 520,000 distinct CDR3 sequences, roughly a quarter seen once; the top ten hold around 10%. Material: blood. All receptors come from a woman aged 25 to 39 with Graves' ophthalmopathy. The CDR3 runs from the conserved cysteine through the conserved F or W. The D gene is left open where the match is weak. Expanded clones get a size class; other rows say once, few or many, or leave the size out.

D gene	J gene	clone size	V gene	CDR3 protein	CDR3 DNA
.	TRBJ2-3	many	TRBV29-1	CSVDTITDTQYF	TGCAGCGTTGACACCATCACAGATACGCAGTATTTT
.	TRBJ1-5	few	TRBV7-3	CASSYDPGQPQHF	TGTGCCAGCAGCTACGACCCCGGCCAGCCCCAGCATTTT
TRBD1	TRBJ2-7	many	TRBV20-1	CSARERATGGRSDRYEQYF	TGCAGTGCTAGAGAAAGGGCTACAGGGGGTCGATCCGACCGCTACGAGCAGTACTTC
TRBD2	TRBJ2-5	once	TRBV12-5	CASGLYPRGGEETQYF	TGTGCTAGTGGTTTGTACCCGCGGGGGGGAGAAGAGACCCAGTACTTC
TRBD2	TRBJ2-5	many	TRBV7-3	CASSLAGGREETQYF	TGTGCCAGCAGCTTAGCGGGGGGAAGAGAAGAGACCCAGTACTTC
.	TRBJ1-1	.	TRBV6-1	CASWRVGRSTEAFF	TGTGCCAGCTGGAGGGTCGGGAGGAGCACTGAAGCTTTCTTT
TRBD1	TRBJ2-7	.	TRBV30	CAWSGRQGFFEQYF	TGTGCCTGGAGTGGGAGACAGGGATTCTTTGAGCAGTACTTC
.	TRBJ2-2	many	TRBV6-2/TRBV6-3	CASKRFNVGTGGLFF	TGTGCCAGCAAGCGATTTAACGTCGGCACCGGGGGGCTGTTTTTT
.	TRBJ2-5	many	TRBV6-5	CASSYSPGEETQYF	TGTGCCAGCAGTTACTCCCCAGGCGAGGAGACCCAGTACTTC
TRBD1	TRBJ1-1	.	TRBV5-1	CASSSGTGGAEAFF	TGCGCCAGCAGCTCCGGCACAGGGGGGGCTGAAGCTTTCTTT
.	TRBJ1-1	few	TRBV20-1	CSASDRTFSEAFF	TGCAGTGCTAGCGACAGGACCTTTTCTGAAGCTTTCTTT
TRBD1	TRBJ1-5	.	TRBV28	CASSLPTGNSNQPQHF	TGTGCCAGCAGCCTACCGACAGGGAATAGCAATCAGCCCCAGCATTTT
.	TRBJ1-1	.	TRBV11-2	CASGLRNTEAFF	TGTGCCAGCGGTCTAAGGAACACTGAAGCTTTCTTT
TRBD1	TRBJ1-1	many	TRBV7-9	CASSRSTGANTEAFF	TGTGCCAGCAGCCGATCGACAGGGGCGAACACTGAAGCTTTCTTT
.	TRBJ1-1	many	TRBV14	CASSQGRARGTEAFF	TGTGCCAGCAGCCAAGGGAGGGCCCGGGGCACTGAAGCTTTCTTT
.	TRBJ2-7	.	TRBV3-1	CASRKLGAGEQYF	TGTGCCAGCAGGAAGCTCGGGGCGGGTGAGCAGTACTTC
.	TRBJ1-2	.	TRBV20-1	CSARPDGKYGYTF	TGCAGTGCTAGACCCGACGGGAAGTATGGCTACACCTTC
.	TRBJ2-1	.	TRBV12-3/TRBV12-4	CASSLGLGRTNEQFF	TGTGCCAGCAGTTTAGGATTGGGTCGGACCAATGAGCAGTTCTTC
.	TRBJ1-2	many	TRBV13	CASSPSGTEAEGYGYTF	TGTGCCAGCAGCCCATCAGGCACAGAGGCGGAGGGTTATGGCTACACCTTC
.	TRBJ1-1	many	TRBV24-1	CATSDAENTEAFF	TGTGCCACCAGTGATGCGGAGAACACTGAAGCTTTCTTT
.	TRBJ1-2	.	TRBV6-2/TRBV6-3	CASSTWTVYYGYTF	TGTGCCAGCAGTACGTGGACAGTATACTATGGCTACACCTTC
.	TRBJ1-5	many	TRBV28	CASSRRSNQPQHF	TGTGCCAGCAGTAGAAGGAGCAATCAGCCCCAGCATTTT
TRBD1	TRBJ2-6	.	TRBV29-1	CSVENIGQGGPQGANVLTF	TGCAGCGTTGAGAATATCGGACAGGGGGGACCTCAAGGTGCCAACGTCCTGACTTTC
TRBD1	TRBJ1-2	few	TRBV10-3	CATPQGTGIVYGYTF	TGTGCCACGCCGCAGGGGACAGGGATTGTTTATGGCTACACCTTC
.	TRBJ1-5	many	TRBV7-3	CASSLGPNQPQHF	TGTGCCAGCAGCTTGGGGCCGAATCAGCCCCAGCATTTT
.	TRBJ1-1	many	TRBV5-1	CASSLESENTEAFF	TGCGCCAGCAGCTTGGAATCGGAGAACACTGAAGCTTTCTTT
.	TRBJ2-2	many	TRBV11-1	CASSYDAFSSTGELFF	TGTGCCAGCAGCTACGACGCCTTTTCGAGCACCGGGGAGCTGTTTTTT
.	TRBJ1-1	few	TRBV12-3/TRBV12-4	CASSPSDGDTEAFF	TGTGCCAGCAGCCCCTCGGACGGGGACACTGAAGCTTTCTTT
TRBD1	TRBJ1-5	many	TRBV6-1	CASRSGTGMHF	TGTGCCAGCAGATCCGGGACAGGGATGCATTTT
.	TRBJ2-7	.	TRBV6-5	CAAGSSEQYF	TGTGCAGCCGGGTCCTCCGAGCAGTACTTC
.	TRBJ2-2	.	TRBV12-3/TRBV12-4	CASSSLPNTGELFF	TGTGCCAGCAGTTCACTCCCGAACACCGGGGAGCTGTTTTTT
.	TRBJ1-5	.	TRBV2	CASSERQPTLWPQHF	TGTGCCAGCAGTGAAAGGCAGCCAACCCTCTGGCCCCAGCATTTT
.	TRBJ2-5	many	TRBV4-2	CASSKEHVSETQYF	TGTGCCAGCAGCAAAGAACACGTATCGGAGACCCAGTACTTC
TRBD2	TRBJ2-7	.	TRBV15	CATSRTSGPYEQYF	TGTGCCACCAGTAGGACTAGCGGTCCCTACGAGCAGTACTTC
.	TRBJ1-2	many	TRBV7-9	CASSQKQERNYGYTF	TGTGCCAGCAGCCAGAAACAGGAGAGGAACTATGGCTACACCTTC
TRBD1	TRBJ2-3	many	TRBV6-1	CASSRQGADTDTQYF	TGTGCCAGCAGTCGACAGGGGGCGGACACAGATACGCAGTATTTT
.	TRBJ1-5	many	TRBV19	CASSMAGTVNQPQHF	TGTGCCAGTAGTATGGCCGGGACGGTTAATCAGCCCCAGCATTTT
.	TRBJ2-6	many	TRBV6-4	CASSIDRRSSGANVLTF	TGTGCCAGCAGTATAGACAGGCGTAGCTCTGGGGCCAACGTCCTGACTTTC
.	TRBJ2-7	.	TRBV4-3	CASSQERHWQDEQYF	TGCGCCAGCAGCCAAGAACGGCACTGGCAGGACGAGCAGTACTTC
.	TRBJ1-5	many	TRBV3-1	CASSLGQTINQPQHF	TGTGCCAGCAGCCTGGGACAAACCATTAATCAGCCCCAGCATTTT
.	TRBJ1-2	many	TRBV13	CASSLGDRTAYGYTF	TGTGCCAGCAGCTTAGGCGACAGGACGGCTTATGGCTACACCTTC
.	TRBJ1-1	many	TRBV28	CASCRGASDTEAFF	TGTGCCAGCTGCCGAGGGGCCTCGGACACTGAAGCTTTCTTT
TRBD1	TRBJ1-1	.	TRBV6-1	CASRSGTGDGTEAFF	TGTGCCAGTAGGTCCGGGACAGGGGACGGCACTGAAGCTTTCTTT
.	TRBJ1-3	many	TRBV6-5	CASSYRTGPVSGNTIYF	TGTGCCAGCAGTTATAGGACCGGGCCCGTCTCTGGAAACACCATATATTTT
.	TRBJ1-5	.	TRBV7-2	CASSSAVRQPQHF	TGTGCCAGCAGTTCAGCCGTGAGGCAGCCCCAGCATTTT
.	TRBJ1-1	many	TRBV24-1	CATRDTEAFF	TGTGCCACCAGGGACACTGAAGCTTTCTTT
.	TRBJ1-5	many	TRBV27	CASSLWGGNQPQHF	TGTGCCAGCAGTTTATGGGGGGGCAATCAGCCCCAGCATTTT
.	TRBJ1-1	many	TRBV4-1	CASSQEGAARWTGTEAFF	TGCGCCAGCAGCCAAGAGGGGGCGGCCCGCTGGACGGGCACTGAAGCTTTCTTT
.	TRBJ1-2	many	TRBV10-3	CAISDSGRINYGYTF	TGTGCCATCAGTGACTCGGGACGGATCAACTATGGCTACACCTTC
TRBD1	TRBJ1-2	.	TRBV25-1	CASSEQGVGGYTF	TGTGCCAGCAGTGAACAGGGGGTGGGTGGCTACACCTTC